This entry is about one TCR beta chain. The specificity of this receptor is unknown. No base qualities exist here, and no much larger clone lies one base off it. Looking up the germline V gene (reference sequence) yields CDR1 PRHDT and CDR2 FYEKMQ. V and J lose 6 bases and 5 bases, and a span of 7 bases separates them. The CDR3 has 11 amino acids, counting the end cysteine and phenylalanine. Of the read, only the CDR3 DNA is kept; its 33 bases are in frame from base 1. The entry originates in a study of blood T cell repertoires in COVID-19 (dated by TCRdb to 2020 to 2021). About the full investigation: Samples from collaborators originated in the United States, Italy and Spain and spanned both the acute and convalescent phases of COVID-19. The prospective study material was composed of cDNA or gDNA derived from T cells, B-cell-depleted T cells, or PBMCs. The dataset comprised deeply sampled blood TCRbeta repertoires from subjects exposed to, actively infected with, or recovered from COVID-19. The repertoires were released in a freely available public database meant as a resource for research on the immune response to SARS-CoV-2. The samples were drawn from two sources: the first 160 participants of the ongoing ImmuneRACE study, and 1,200 or so subjects contributed by 6 global collaborators. A de-identified subject ID, COVID-19 status, age in years and sex were almost always included in the sample metadata. HLA class I and class II types, where available, came from metadata supplied by the sample provider rather than from assay-based typing.

One collaborating source in Seattle enrolled patients while the patients were actively infected and followed the patients over time throughout the course of disease. Whole blood was collected in K2EDTA tubes by collaborating institutions according to the institutions' own protocols. Collaborator samples were shipped for TCRbeta analysis as frozen whole blood, isolated PBMCs, or DNA extracted from either sample type. General study outcomes and caveats: Clinical and demographic metadata were provided uncurated, with the amount varying by source and participant.

The immunoSEQ Assay, a bias-controlled multiplex PCR, was used to amplify TCRbeta CDR3 regions from genomic DNA. In the source study's methods: The number of nucleated cells in each sample was estimated by amplification of reference gene primers within the assay. To quantify the absolute abundance of each unique TCRbeta CDR3 rearrangement, sequence reads were collapsed and filtered. Productive Simpson clonality was computed per sample as the square root of Simpson's diversity index over productive rearrangements. Drawn from immuneACCESS, this table holds only the in-frame rearrangements with V and J called that TCRdb kept. Clones are partly lost; checked studies trace under half to an unresolved V gene and leave the rest unexplained. The V and J calls and clone size come from that table; D and trimming were worked out from the DNA. In all, the sample holds 140,000 to 150,000 clones, and approximately 90% of those were seen once. The ten largest clones capture roughly 2.5% of the sample.

The sample was peripheral blood. This sequence was found in a human donor with COVID-19, enrolled during active disease. The donor label of this sample is uncertain. In this chain, TRBV13 is recombined with TRBJ2-5; the best D guess is TRBD2, with 5 bases matching. The encoded CDR3 is CASRLGETQYF. The DNA sequence is given as TGTGCCAGCAGACTAGGGGAGACCCAGTACTTC. The reference TRBV13 and TRBJ2-5 proteins fill in what lies around the CDR3, so the full variable domain reads AAGVIQSPRHLIKEKRETATLKCYPIPRHDTVYWYQQGPGQDPQFLISFYEKMQSDKGSIPDRFSAQQFSDYHSELNMSSLELGDSALYFCASRLGETQYFGPGTRLLVL.